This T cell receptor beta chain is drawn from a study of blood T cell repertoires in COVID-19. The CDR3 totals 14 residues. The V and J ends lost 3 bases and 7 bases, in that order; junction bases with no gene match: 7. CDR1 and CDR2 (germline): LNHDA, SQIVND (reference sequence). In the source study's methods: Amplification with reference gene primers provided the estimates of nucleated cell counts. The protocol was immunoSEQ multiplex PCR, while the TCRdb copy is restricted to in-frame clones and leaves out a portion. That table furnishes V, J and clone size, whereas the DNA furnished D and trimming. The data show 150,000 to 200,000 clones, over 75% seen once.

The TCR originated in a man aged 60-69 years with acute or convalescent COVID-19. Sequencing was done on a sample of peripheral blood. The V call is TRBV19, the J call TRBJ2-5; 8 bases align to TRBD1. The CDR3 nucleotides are TGTGCCAGTAGTATTGGACAGGGAGAAGTGACCCAGTACTTC. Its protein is CASSIGQGEVTQYF.